This T cell receptor (beta chain) originates from a study of T-cell memory formation after mild COVID-19. Study findings and constraints: Clones that shrank (day 15 to 85) were balanced CD4/CD8, whereas later expanders leaned CD4+. Mostly located in CM and EM were contracting CD4+ clones, with contracting CD8+ clones located in EMRA. Cross-reactive memory seemingly joined, as some responding clones were found in pre-infection memory.

TCRdb passed the 5' RACE reads through MiXCR, listing each CDR3 protein once. The sample consists of around 370,000 distinct CDR3 sequences, 20% to 25% of them appearing once. This clonotype came up a few times. Its target is not known. The CDR3 extends over 13 amino acids. Germline V gene lookup returns CDR1 LNHNV and CDR2 YYDKDF (reference sequence). The V end was cut by 2 bases, the J end by 1 base, with 4 bases between. The sequenced material came from PBMCs or a T cell subset sorted from them (not recorded which). The V and J genes are TRBV15 and TRBJ2-3; D unresolved. The sequence was obtained from an adult woman who had mild COVID-19 (a few samples of this study predate the infection). Cell type and time point are not known. The CDR3 DNA follows: TGTGCCACCAGCAGATCGGGCACAGATACGCAGTATTTT. Its translation: CATSRSGTDTQYF.